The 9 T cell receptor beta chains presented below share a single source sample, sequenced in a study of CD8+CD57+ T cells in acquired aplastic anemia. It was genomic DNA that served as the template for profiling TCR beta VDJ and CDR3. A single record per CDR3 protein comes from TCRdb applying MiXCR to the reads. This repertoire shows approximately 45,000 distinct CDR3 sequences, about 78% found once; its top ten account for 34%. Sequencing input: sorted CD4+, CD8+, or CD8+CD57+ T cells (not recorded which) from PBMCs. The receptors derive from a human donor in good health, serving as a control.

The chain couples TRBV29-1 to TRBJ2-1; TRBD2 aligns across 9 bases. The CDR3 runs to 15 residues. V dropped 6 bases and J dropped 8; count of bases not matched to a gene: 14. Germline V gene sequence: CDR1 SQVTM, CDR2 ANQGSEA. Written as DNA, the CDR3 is TGCAGCGTGGAACCGGTTAGCGGGGGATCAGATGAGCAGTTCTTC. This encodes CSVEPVSGGSDEQFF.

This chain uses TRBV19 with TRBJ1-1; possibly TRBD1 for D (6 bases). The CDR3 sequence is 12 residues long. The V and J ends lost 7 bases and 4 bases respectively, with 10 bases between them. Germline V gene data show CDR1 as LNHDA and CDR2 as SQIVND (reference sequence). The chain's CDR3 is CASTNRATEAFF. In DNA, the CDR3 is TGTGCCAGTACCAACAGGGCCACTGAAGCTTTCTTT. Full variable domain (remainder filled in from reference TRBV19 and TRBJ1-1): DGGITQSPKYLFRKEGQNVTLSCEQNLNHDAMYWYRQDPGQGLRLIYYSQIVNDFQKGDIAEGYSVSREKKESFPLTVTSAQKNPTAFYLCASTNRATEAFFGQGTRLTVV.

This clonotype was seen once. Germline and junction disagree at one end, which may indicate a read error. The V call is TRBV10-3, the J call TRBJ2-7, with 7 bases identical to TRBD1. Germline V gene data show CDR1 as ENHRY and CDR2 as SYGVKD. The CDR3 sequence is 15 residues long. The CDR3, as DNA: TGTGCCATCAGTGAGTCGAGGGGACAGACCTACGAGCAGTGCTTC. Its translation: CAISESRGQTYEQCF.

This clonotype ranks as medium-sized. CDR3 residues: CASSMTSGGSNEQFF. The CDR3 bases are TGTGCCAGTAGTATGACTAGCGGGGGATCCAATGAGCAGTTCTTC. This chain joins TRBV19 and TRBJ2-1; TRBD2 matches at 12 bases. CDR1 is LNHDA and CDR2 is SQIVND in the germline V gene (reference sequence). Germline trimming cut 3 bases from V and 6 bases from J; bases unmatched to any gene: 3. CDR3 size: 15 residues.

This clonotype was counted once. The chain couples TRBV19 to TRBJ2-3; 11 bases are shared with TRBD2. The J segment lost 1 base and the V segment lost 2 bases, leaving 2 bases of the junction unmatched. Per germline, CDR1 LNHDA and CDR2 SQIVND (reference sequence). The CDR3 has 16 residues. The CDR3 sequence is CASSIRGLAGTDTQYF. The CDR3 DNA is TGTGCCAGTAGTATAAGGGGACTAGCGGGCACAGATACGCAGTATTTT. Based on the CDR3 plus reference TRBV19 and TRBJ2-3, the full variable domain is DGGITQSPKYLFRKEGQNVTLSCEQNLNHDAMYWYRQDPGQGLRLIYYSQIVNDFQKGDIAEGYSVSREKKESFPLTVTSAQKNPTAFYLCASSIRGLAGTDTQYFGPGTRLTVL.

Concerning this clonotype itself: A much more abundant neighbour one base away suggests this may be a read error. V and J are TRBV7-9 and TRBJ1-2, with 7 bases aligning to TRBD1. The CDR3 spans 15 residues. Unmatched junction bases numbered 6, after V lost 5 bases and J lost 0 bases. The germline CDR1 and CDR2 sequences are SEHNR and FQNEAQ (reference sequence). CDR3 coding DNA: TGTGCCAGCAGCAGTCCGACAGGGCCTAACTATGGCTACACCTTC. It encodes CASSSPTGPNYGYTF.

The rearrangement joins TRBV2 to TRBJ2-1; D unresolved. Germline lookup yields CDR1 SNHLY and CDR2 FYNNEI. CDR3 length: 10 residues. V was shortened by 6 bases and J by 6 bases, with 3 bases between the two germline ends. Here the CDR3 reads CASRSNEQFF. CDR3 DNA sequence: TGTGCCAGCAGGTCCAATGAGCAGTTCTTC. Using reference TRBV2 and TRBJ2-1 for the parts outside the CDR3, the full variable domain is EPEVTQTPSHQVTQMGQEVILRCVPISNHLYFYWYRQILGQKVEFLVSFYNNEISEKSEIFDDQFSVERPDGSNFTLKIRSTKLEDSAMYFCASRSNEQFFGPGTRLTVL.

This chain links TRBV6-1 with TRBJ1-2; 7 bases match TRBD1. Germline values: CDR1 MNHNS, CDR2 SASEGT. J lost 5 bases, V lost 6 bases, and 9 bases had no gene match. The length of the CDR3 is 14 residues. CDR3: CASSLRQGRYGYTF. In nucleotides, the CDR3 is TGTGCCAGCAGCCTAAGACAGGGTCGGTATGGCTACACCTTC.

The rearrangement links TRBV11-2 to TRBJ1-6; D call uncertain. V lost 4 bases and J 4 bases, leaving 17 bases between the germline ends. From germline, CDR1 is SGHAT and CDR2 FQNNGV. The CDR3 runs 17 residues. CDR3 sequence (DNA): TGTGCCAGCAGCTCAAGTGCGGCTTCAACGTATAATTCACCCCTCCACTTT. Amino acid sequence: CASSSSAASTYNSPLHF.